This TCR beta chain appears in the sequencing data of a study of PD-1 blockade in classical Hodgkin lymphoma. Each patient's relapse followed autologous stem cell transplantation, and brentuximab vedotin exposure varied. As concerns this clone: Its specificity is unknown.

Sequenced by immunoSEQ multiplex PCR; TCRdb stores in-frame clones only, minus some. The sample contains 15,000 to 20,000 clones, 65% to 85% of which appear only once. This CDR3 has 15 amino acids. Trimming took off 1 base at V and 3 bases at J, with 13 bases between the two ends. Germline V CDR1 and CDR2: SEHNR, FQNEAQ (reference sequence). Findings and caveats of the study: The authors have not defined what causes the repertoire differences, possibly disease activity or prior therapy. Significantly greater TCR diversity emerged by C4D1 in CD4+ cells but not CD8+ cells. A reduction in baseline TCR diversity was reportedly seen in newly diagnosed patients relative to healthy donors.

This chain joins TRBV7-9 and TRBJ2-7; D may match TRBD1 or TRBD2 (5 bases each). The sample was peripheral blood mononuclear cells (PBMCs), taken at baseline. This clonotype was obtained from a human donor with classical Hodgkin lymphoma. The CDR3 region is CASSLEWGTFYEQYF. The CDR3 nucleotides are TGTGCCAGCAGCTTAGAATGGGGGACCTTCTACGAGCAGTACTTC.